Reported below is one T cell receptor (beta chain). CDR3 length: 17 residues. Germline V gives CDR1 SNHLY, CDR2 FYNNEI. V gave up 4 bases and J gave up 3 bases, with 22 bases separating them. The source of the sample is a study of graft-versus-host responses after intestinal transplantation. Study background: For around 3 years after anti-thymocyte globulin induction, all recipients took tacrolimus and steroids.

Profiling relied on immunoSEQ multiplex PCR, and the TCRdb table lists in-frame clones only, not all of them. Of about 64,000 clones in the sample, roughly 90% were seen once. The clonotype comes from a human patient who received an intestinal transplant, so some T cells may come from the graft donor. This specimen was bone marrow, taken 700 to 850 days after intestinal transplantation. The chain couples TRBV2 to TRBJ2-7; D remains ambiguous. The CDR3 nucleotides are TGTGCCAGCAGTGCGGTGGTCGACGGGCCTAGTATCTACGAGCAGTACTTC. It codes for CASSAVVDGPSIYEQYF.